This entry lists 19 T cell receptor beta chains sequenced from one sample in a study of PD-1 blockade in classical Hodgkin lymphoma. Sample time point: cycle 4 day 1 (C4D1), after 6 weeks of nivolumab. Exposure to brentuximab vedotin varied, and each patient had relapsed following autologous stem cell transplantation. By magnetic negative selection, CD4+ T cells were purified from thawed PBMCs. Profiled with immunoSEQ multiplex PCR; TCRdb holds only in-frame clones, not every one. The table has around 9,800 clones, 75% seen once. The sample here was CD4+ T cells from blood, taken before the fourth cycle of nivolumab. Receptors were obtained from a human donor with classical Hodgkin lymphoma.

The CDR3 nucleotides are TGCGCCAGCAGCTTGGACTGGACAGGAGCGGGGACTGAAGCTTTCTTT. It encodes CASSLDWTGAGTEAFF. V gene TRBV5-1 combines with J gene TRBJ1-1, with TRBD1 matching over 7 bases. The CDR3 spans 16 residues. Trimming at V came to 0 bases and at J to 5 bases, leaving 10 bases not matched to a gene. Germline lookup yields CDR1 SGHRS and CDR2 YFSETQ.

The DNA of the CDR3 is TGTGCCAGCAGCTTGGAAGGGACCTCCGGGGATACGCAGTATTTT. As protein: CASSLEGTSGDTQYF. The rearrangement uses TRBV5-4 and TRBJ2-3; D could derive from TRBD1 or TRBD2 (5 bases each). Between the trimmed V and J ends, which lost 0 bases and 6 bases, there was a span of 14 bases. The CDR3 spans 15 residues. CDR1 and CDR2 (germline): SGHNT, YYREEE (reference sequence).

This chain joins TRBV6-5 and TRBJ2-1; 9 nucleotides align to TRBD1. With V trimmed by 7 bases and J by 7 bases, 8 bases remained unmatched. From germline, CDR1 is MNHEY and CDR2 SVGAGI. The CDR3 runs to 14 residues. The CDR3 sequence is CASTGTGRGNEQFF. The CDR3 DNA sequence: TGTGCCAGCACTGGGACAGGGAGGGGGAATGAGCAGTTCTTC.

The chain links TRBV5-5 to TRBJ1-4; D remains unclear. The CDR3 sequence is 16 residues long. Germline V lookup: CDR1 SGHKS, CDR2 YYEKEE (reference sequence). V was trimmed by 4 bases and J by 8 bases, leaving 21 bases between them. The chain's CDR3 is CASSPALWGGQEKLFF. The CDR3 coding sequence is TGTGCCAGCAGCCCCGCTTTATGGGGAGGCCAAGAAAAACTGTTTTTT.

In regard to this clone: The identical CDR3 is also encoded by other nucleotide sequences in the sample. The genes are TRBV7-6 and TRBJ2-5; tentative D call: TRBD2 (6 bases). Germline-derived CDR1 and CDR2 are SGHVS and FNYEAQ. Trimming took off 5 bases at V and 5 bases at J, with 12 bases between the two ends. This CDR3 has 13 amino acids. CDR3 bases: TGTGCCAGCAGCCCCCGGGACTTCGAGACCCAGTACTTC. Its protein is CASSPRDFETQYF.

The chain uses TRBV6-6 and TRBJ2-1; 8 positions agree with TRBD2. Germline CDR1 is MNHNY and CDR2 is SVGAGI (reference sequence). Losses at the gene ends were 5 bases for V and 1 base for J; bases not matched to a gene: 7. The CDR3 is 16 residues long. The CDR3: CASSGYPGGSYNEQFF. CDR3 nucleotide sequence: TGTGCCAGCAGTGGTTACCCGGGGGGGTCCTACAATGAGCAGTTCTTC.

V gene TRBV5-5 combines with J gene TRBJ2-6; TRBD1 might be the D (6 bases). The CDR3 contains 15 residues. Trimming cost V 2 bases and J 13 bases, with 19 bases left between them. Germline CDR1 and CDR2: SGHKS and YYEKEE (reference sequence). The CDR3 DNA sequence: TGTGCCAGCAGCTTCCCCTTCTCCAGGGGTCAAGTCCTGACTTTC. Translating it yields CASSFPFSRGQVLTF.

The genes are TRBV19 and TRBJ1-1, with D perhaps TRBD1 (5 bases). This CDR3 comprises 14 residues. V lost 3 bases and J lost 4, with 12 bases in between. The V gene's germline CDR1 is LNHDA and CDR2 SQIVND (reference sequence). In nucleotides, the CDR3 is TGTGCCAGTAGTATTCAGGGTCTAGCCACTGAAGCTTTCTTT. Protein sequence: CASSIQGLATEAFF.

The sample holds one count of this clone. This sequence joins TRBV7-8 and TRBJ1-1; tentatively, D is TRBD1 (5 bases). Trimming shortened V by 2 bases and J by 4 bases, and 8 bases separated the two germline ends. This CDR3 has 13 residues. The germline V gene has CDR1 SGHVS and CDR2 FQNEAQ. CDR3 in amino acids: CASSLTGITEAFF. The CDR3 DNA reads as TGTGCCAGCAGCTTAACAGGAATCACTGAAGCTTTCTTT.

This clone was recorded a few times. The chain carries TRBV7-2 and TRBJ1-6, with D unresolved. V lost 4 bases, J lost 14 bases, and 12 bases lay in between. The CDR3 extends over 12 amino acids. CDR1 SGHTA and CDR2 FQGNSA come from the germline V gene. The CDR3 region has the DNA TGTGCCAGCAGCTCGTTCGGGGTGGCCCTCCACTTT. Its translation: CASSSFGVALHF. Complete variable domain (other parts from reference TRBV7-2 and TRBJ1-6): GAGVSQSPSNKVTEKGKDVELRCDPISGHTALYWYRQSLGQGLEFLIYFQGNSAPDKSGLPSDRFSAERTGGSVSTLTIQRTQQEDSAVYLCASSSFGVALHFGNGTRLTVT.

The chain is built from TRBV20-1 and TRBJ2-2; the D is unclear. This CDR3 contains 11 residues. V lost 2 bases, J lost 5 bases, and 3 bases lay in between. CDR1 is DFQATT, CDR2 SNEGSKA, per germline (reference sequence). As DNA, the CDR3 is TGCAGTGCTAGATGGACCGGGGAGCTGTTTTTT. It codes for CSARWTGELFF.

This clone was detected once. This sequence joins TRBV10-3 and TRBJ1-1, with D unclear. Germline V gene lookup returns CDR1 ENHRY and CDR2 SYGVKD. The CDR3 loop spans 13 amino acids. V was clipped by 2 bases and J by 4 bases, with 8 bases between them. CDR3 DNA sequence: TGTGCCATCAGTGAGCCCAAAGGCACTGAAGCTTTCTTT. It yields the protein CAISEPKGTEAFF.

This clone was seen a single time. J is TRBJ2-1 and V is TRBV2, with a tentative D call TRBD2 (7 bases). CDR3 length equals 15 residues. CDR1 is SNHLY, CDR2 FYNNEI, per germline. V lost 6 bases, J lost 3 bases, and 15 bases lay in between. CDR3 DNA: TGTGCCAGCAGCTATGAGGGGGGGCTCTACAATGAGCAGTTCTTC. It specifies CASSYEGGLYNEQFF.

The rearrangement links TRBV9 to TRBJ1-1; D gene ambiguous. Germline V gene sequence: CDR1 SGDLS, CDR2 YYNGEE. This CDR3 has 14 amino acids. The V and J ends lost 5 bases and 4 bases respectively, with 15 bases between them. The CDR3: CASSARQGVTEAFF. The CDR3 DNA follows: TGTGCCAGCAGTGCCCGCCAAGGAGTCACTGAAGCTTTCTTT. The full variable domain, in which reference TRBV9 and TRBJ1-1 provide the parts outside the CDR3, is DSGVTQTPKHLITATGQRVTLRCSPRSGDLSVYWYQQSLDQGLQFLIQYYNGEERAKGNILERFSAQQFPDLHSELNLSSLELGDSALYFCASSARQGVTEAFFGQGTRLTVV.

This clone was recorded once. The V call is TRBV27, the J call TRBJ1-4; D gene ambiguous. Trimming pared 0 bases from V and 3 bases from J, leaving 8 bases between. The germline gives CDR1 MNHEY, CDR2 SMNVEV (reference sequence). There are 15 residues in the CDR3. DNA for the CDR3: TGTGCCAGCAGTTTATCAAGGGTATCTAATGAAAAACTGTTTTTT. It specifies CASSLSRVSNEKLFF.

This clone is a singleton in its sample. The chain joins TRBV7-9 to TRBJ2-7; TRBD1 aligns across 7 bases. CDR1 and CDR2 from the germline V gene are SEHNR and FQNEAQ (reference sequence). The length of the CDR3 is 14 residues. J lost 3 bases, V lost 6 bases, and 8 bases had no gene match. CDR3 amino acids: CASSYGQALYEQYF. CDR3 DNA: TGTGCCAGCAGTTATGGACAGGCACTCTACGAGCAGTACTTC.

The V gene is TRBV27, the J gene TRBJ1-2, with 7 nucleotides matching TRBD1. The CDR3 extends over 17 amino acids. Germline V lookup: CDR1 MNHEY, CDR2 SMNVEV (reference sequence). The trim removed 6 bases at V and 6 bases at J, leaving 19 bases unmatched. As DNA, the CDR3 is TGTGCCAGCAGAGGCCGGTTGTCAGGGGGGCGTTGGGATGGCTACACCTTC. Translated, it gives CASRGRLSGGRWDGYTF.

The genes are TRBV7-9 and TRBJ1-2; a weak D match, TRBD1 (6 bases). Germline V gene sequence: CDR1 SEHNR, CDR2 FQNEAQ (reference sequence). V lost 7 bases to trimming and J lost 5 bases, with 20 bases between them. The CDR3 is made up of 15 amino acids. The CDR3 loop is CASNRDTLKGYGYTF. DNA of the CDR3: TGTGCCAGCAACCGGGACACCCTCAAGGGTTATGGCTACACCTTC.

J is TRBJ2-3 and V is TRBV4-3, with D unclear. Trimming cost V 10 bases and J 0 bases, with 11 bases left between them. This CDR3 is built from 13 residues. The germline V gene has CDR1 LGHNA and CDR2 YSLEER. In DNA form, the CDR3 reads TGCGCCACTCTGGACCGTAGCACAGATACGCAGTATTTT. Its translation is CATLDRSTDTQYF.